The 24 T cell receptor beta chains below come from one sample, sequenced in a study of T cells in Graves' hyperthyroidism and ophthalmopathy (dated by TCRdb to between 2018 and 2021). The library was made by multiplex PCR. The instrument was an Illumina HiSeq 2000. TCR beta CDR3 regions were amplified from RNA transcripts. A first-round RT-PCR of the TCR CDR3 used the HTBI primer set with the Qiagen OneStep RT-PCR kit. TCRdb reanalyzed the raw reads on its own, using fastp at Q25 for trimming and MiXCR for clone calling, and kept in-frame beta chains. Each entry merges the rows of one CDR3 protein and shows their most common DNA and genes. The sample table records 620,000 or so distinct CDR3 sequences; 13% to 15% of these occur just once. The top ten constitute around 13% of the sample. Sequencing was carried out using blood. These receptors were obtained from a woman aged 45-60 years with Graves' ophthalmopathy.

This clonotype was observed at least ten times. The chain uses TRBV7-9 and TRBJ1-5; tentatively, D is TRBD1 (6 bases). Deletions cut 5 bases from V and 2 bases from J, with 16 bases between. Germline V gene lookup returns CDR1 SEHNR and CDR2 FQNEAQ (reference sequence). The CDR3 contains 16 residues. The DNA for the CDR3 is TGTGCCAGCAGCACTCACAGGGAGGGCGGCAATCAGCCCCAGCATTTT. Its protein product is CASSTHREGGNQPQHF.

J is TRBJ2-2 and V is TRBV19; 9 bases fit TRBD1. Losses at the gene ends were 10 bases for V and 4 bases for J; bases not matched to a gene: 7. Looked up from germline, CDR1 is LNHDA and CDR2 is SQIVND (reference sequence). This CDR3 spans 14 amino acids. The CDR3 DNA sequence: TGTGCCACCCCGGGACAGGGAGGCACCGGGGAGCTGTTTTTT. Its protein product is CATPGQGGTGELFF. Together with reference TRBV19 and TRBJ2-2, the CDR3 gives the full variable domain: DGGITQSPKYLFRKEGQNVTLSCEQNLNHDAMYWYRQDPGQGLRLIYYSQIVNDFQKGDIAEGYSVSREKKESFPLTVTSAQKNPTAFYLCATPGQGGTGELFFGEGSRLTVL.

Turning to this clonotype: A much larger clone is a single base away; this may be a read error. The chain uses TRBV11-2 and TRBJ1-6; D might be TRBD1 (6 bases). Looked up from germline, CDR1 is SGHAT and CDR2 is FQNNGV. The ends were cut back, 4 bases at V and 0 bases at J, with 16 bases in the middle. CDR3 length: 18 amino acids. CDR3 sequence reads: CASSSDPGGRSYNSPLHF. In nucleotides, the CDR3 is TGTGCCAGCAGCTCAGATCCTGGGGGCCGCTCCTATAATTCACCCCTCCACTTT.

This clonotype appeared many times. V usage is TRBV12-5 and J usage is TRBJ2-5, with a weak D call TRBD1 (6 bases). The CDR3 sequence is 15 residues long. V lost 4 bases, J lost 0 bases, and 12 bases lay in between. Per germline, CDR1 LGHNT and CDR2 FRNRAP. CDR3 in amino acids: CASGSPGQYQETQYF. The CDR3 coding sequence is TGTGCTAGTGGTTCACCTGGACAGTACCAAGAGACCCAGTACTTC.

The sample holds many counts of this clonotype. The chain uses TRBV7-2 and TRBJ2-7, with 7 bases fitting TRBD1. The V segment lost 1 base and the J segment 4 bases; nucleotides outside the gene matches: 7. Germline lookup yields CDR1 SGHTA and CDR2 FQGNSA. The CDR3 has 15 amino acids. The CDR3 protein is CASSLEQGTIYEQYF. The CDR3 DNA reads TGTGCCAGCAGCTTAGAACAGGGGACAATTTACGAGCAGTACTTC. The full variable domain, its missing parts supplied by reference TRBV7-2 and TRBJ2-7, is GAGVSQSPSNKVTEKGKDVELRCDPISGHTALYWYRQSLGQGLEFLIYFQGNSAPDKSGLPSDRFSAERTGGSVSTLTIQRTQQEDSAVYLCASSLEQGTIYEQYFGPGTRLTVT.

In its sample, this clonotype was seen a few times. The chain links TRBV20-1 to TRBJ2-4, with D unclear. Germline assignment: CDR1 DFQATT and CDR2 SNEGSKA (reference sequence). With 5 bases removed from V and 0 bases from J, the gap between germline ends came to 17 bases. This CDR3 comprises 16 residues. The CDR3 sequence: CSASRSGRIAKNIQYF. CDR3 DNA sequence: TGCAGTGCTTCTCGTTCTGGCAGGATAGCCAAAAACATTCAGTACTTC.

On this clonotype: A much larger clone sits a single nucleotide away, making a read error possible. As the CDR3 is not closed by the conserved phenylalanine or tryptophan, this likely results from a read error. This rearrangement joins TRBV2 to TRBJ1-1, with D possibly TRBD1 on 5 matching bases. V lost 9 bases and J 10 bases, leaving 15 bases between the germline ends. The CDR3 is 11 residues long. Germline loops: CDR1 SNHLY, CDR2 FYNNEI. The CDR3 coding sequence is TGTGCCAGGGTGGGCAGGGAAGGAGCTTTCCTT. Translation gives CARVGREGAFL.

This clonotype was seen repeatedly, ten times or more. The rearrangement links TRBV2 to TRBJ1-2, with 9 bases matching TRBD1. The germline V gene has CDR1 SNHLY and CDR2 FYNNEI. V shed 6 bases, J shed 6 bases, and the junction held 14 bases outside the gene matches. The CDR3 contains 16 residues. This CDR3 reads CASSVVNRGRSNGYTF. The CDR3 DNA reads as TGTGCCAGCAGCGTAGTCAACAGGGGGCGCAGTAATGGCTACACCTTC.

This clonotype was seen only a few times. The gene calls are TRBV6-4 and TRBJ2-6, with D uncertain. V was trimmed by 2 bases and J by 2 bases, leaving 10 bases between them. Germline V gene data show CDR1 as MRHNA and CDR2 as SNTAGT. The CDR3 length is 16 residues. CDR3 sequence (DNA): TGTGCCAGCAGTGACCTGGCTGGCGCTGGGGCCAACGTCCTGACTTTC. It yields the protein CASSDLAGAGANVLTF.

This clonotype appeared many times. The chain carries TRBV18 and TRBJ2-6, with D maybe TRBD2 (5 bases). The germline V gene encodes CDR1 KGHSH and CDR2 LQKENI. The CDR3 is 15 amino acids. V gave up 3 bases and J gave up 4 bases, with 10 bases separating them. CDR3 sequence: CASSPPSGGANVLTF. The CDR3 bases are TGTGCCAGCTCACCCCCTTCGGGAGGGGCCAACGTCCTGACTTTC.

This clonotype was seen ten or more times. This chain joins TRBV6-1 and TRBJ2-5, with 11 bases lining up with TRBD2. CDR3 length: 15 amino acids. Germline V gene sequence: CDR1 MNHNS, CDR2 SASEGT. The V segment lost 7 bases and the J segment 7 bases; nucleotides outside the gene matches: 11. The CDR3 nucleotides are TGTGCCAGCAACGTTTTAGCGGGAGGGCAGGGGACCCAGTACTTC. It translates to CASNVLAGGQGTQYF.

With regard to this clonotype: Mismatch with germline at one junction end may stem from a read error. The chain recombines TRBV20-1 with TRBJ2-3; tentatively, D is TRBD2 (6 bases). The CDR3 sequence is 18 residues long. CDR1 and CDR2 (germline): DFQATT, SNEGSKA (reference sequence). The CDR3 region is CSARVPLSIADHTDAQYF. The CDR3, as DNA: TGCAGTGCTAGAGTTCCTCTCTCAATAGCGGATCACACAGATGCGCAGTATTTT.

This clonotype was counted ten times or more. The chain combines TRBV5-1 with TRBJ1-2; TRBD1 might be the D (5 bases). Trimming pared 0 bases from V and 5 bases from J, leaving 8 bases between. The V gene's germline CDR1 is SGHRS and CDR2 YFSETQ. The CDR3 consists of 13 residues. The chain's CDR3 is CASSLDGGYGYTF. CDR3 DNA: TGCGCCAGCAGCTTGGATGGGGGATATGGCTACACCTTC.

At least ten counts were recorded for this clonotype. The DNA of the CDR3 is TGTGCCAGCAGCTCTCACGAGACTCCTGACTACACCTTC. This sequence encodes CASSSHETPDYTF. The gene calls are TRBV11-3 and TRBJ1-2; D remains ambiguous. Looked up from germline, CDR1 is SGHNT and CDR2 is YENEEA. CDR3 length: 13 residues. V lost 4 bases and J 10 bases, leaving 16 bases between the germline ends.

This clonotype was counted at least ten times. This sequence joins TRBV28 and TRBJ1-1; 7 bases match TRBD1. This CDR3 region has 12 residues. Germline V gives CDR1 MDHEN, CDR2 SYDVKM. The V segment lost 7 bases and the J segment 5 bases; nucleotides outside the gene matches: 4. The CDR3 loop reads CASIRGWTEAFF. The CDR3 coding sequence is TGTGCCAGCATCAGGGGGTGGACTGAAGCTTTCTTT.

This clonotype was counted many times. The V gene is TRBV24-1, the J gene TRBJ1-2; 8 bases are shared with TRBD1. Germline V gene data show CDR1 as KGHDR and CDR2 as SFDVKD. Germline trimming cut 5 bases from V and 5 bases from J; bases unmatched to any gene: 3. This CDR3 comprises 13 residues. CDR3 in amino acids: CATSGGTGYGYTF. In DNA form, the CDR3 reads TGTGCCACCAGTGGGGGGACAGGTTATGGCTACACCTTC.

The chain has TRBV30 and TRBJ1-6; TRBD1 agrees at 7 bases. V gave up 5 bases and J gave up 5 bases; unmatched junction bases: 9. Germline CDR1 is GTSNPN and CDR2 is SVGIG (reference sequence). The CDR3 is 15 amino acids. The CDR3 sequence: CAWGDRDPHNSPLHF. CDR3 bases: TGTGCCTGGGGTGACAGGGATCCCCATAATTCACCCCTCCACTTT.

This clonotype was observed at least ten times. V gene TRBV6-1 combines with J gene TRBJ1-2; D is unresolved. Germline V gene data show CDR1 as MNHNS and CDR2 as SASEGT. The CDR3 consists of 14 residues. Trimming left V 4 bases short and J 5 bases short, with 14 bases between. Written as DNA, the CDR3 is TGTGCCAGCAGTGTTGCACAAGACTTATATGGCTACACCTTC. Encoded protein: CASSVAQDLYGYTF.

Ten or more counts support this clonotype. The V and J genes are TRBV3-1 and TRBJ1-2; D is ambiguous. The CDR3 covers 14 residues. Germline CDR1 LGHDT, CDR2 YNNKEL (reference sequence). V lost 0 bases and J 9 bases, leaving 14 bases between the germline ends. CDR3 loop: CASSQENPNSRYTF. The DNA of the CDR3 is TGTGCCAGCAGCCAAGAAAATCCCAACAGCCGCTACACCTTC.

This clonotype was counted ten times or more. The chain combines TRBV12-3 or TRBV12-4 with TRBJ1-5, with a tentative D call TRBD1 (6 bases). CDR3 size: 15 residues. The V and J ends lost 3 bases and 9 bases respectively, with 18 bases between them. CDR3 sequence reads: CASSLGRGAGWPQHF. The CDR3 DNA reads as TGTGCCAGCAGTTTGGGCAGGGGCGCCGGTTGGCCCCAGCATTTT.

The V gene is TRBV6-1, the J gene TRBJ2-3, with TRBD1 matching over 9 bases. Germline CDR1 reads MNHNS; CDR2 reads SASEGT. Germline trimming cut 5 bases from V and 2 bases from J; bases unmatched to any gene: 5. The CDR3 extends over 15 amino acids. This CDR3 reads CASSSDRGVTDTQYF. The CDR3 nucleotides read TGTGCCAGCAGTAGTGACAGGGGGGTCACAGATACGCAGTATTTT.

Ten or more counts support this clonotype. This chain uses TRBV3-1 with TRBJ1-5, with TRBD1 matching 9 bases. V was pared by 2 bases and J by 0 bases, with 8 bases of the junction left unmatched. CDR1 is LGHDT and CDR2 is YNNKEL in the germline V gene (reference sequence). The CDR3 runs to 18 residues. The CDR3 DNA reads TGTGCCAGCAGCCAACTCACTCGGGACAGGGATAGCAATCAGCCCCAGCATTTT. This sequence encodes CASSQLTRDRDSNQPQHF.

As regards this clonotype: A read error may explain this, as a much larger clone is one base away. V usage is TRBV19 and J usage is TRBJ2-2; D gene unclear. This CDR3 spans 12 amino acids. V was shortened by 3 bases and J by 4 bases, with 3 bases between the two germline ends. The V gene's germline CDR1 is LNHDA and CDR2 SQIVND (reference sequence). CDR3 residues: CASSMFTGELFF. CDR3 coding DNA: TGTGCCAGTAGTATGTTCACCGGGGAGCTGTTTTTT.

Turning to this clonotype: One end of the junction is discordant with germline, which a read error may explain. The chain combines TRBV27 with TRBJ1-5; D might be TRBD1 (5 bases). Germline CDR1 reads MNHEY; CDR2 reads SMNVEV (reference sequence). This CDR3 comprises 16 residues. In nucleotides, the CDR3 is TGTGCCAGCAGTTTATCCCGGCAGGGTGACAATCAGCTCCAGCATTTT. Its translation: CASSLSRQGDNQLQHF.